This TCR beta chain was obtained from a study of CD8+ T cells in alopecia areata. Study-wide results and caveats: Clarity of TCR sharing across patients fell short of that in mice, possibly HLA-related. Scalp lesions, especially in alopecia totalis/universalis, had higher clonality than normal scalp. Scalp specimens additionally yield sequences from normal skin's resident alphabeta T cells.

Extracted RNA was reverse transcribed into cDNA, the sequencing template. Libraries were prepared by immunoSEQ multiplex PCR; TCRdb keeps only in-frame clonotypes and omits some of them. The table includes over 150,000 clones, roughly 50% detected once. Trimming took 5 bases from V and 6 from J, leaving 15 bases between them. The CDR3 spans 13 residues. The germline V gene has CDR1 SGDLS and CDR2 YYNGEE. The authors sorted CD4+ and CD8+ T cells from PBMCs. Turning to this clone: Its specificity is not known.

This receptor was identified in a human donor in good health. Sequencing was carried out using CD8+ T cells sorted from blood. The chain has TRBV9 and TRBJ2-7; weak D call: TRBD2 (5 bases). CDR3 DNA: TGTGCCAGCAGTCTAGCTCCCGAGGTCGAGCAGTACTTC. It codes for CASSLAPEVEQYF.